This TCR beta chain was recovered during a study of cytomegalovirus exposure and HLA in healthy donors. Findings and caveats of the study: A missense variant in DCLRE1C was later tied to TCR beta V- and J-gene trimming. Confirmation was obtained in vitro that three CMV-associated chains are specific for CMV antigens. Most sequenced TCRs were rare (though some public TCRs occurred in many donors). In a later analysis, specific HLA alleles were associated with 15,000 to 20,000 TCR beta sequences at a 0.05 false discovery rate.

Germline V gives CDR1 LNHDA, CDR2 SQIVND (reference sequence). The CDR3 totals 15 residues. V was pared by 5 bases and J by 4 bases, with 9 bases of the junction left unmatched. PCR employed 60 Vbeta and 13 Jbeta primers. Clones were sequenced by immunoSEQ multiplex PCR, and TCRdb holds only the in-frame ones, with some missing. This sample has approximately 210,000 clones, with around 81% found just once. On this clone: Its specificity is not known.

This receptor was taken from a man aged 18 to 30 in good health and CMV-seronegative. The material sequenced was PBMCs. The V call is TRBV19, the J call TRBJ1-2; 8 nucleotides match TRBD1. The chain's CDR3 is CASSPGQGVTYGYTF. The CDR3 DNA sequence: TGTGCCAGTAGTCCCGGACAGGGTGTGACCTATGGCTACACCTTC. The full variable domain, rest sourced from reference TRBV19 and TRBJ1-2, is DGGITQSPKYLFRKEGQNVTLSCEQNLNHDAMYWYRQDPGQGLRLIYYSQIVNDFQKGDIAEGYSVSREKKESFPLTVTSAQKNPTAFYLCASSPGQGVTYGYTFGSGTRLTVV.